Listed below are T cell receptor beta chains from one sample, sequenced in a study of T cell responses to AZD1222 COVID-19 vaccine. Clones were read by immunoSEQ multiplex PCR, and TCRdb kept only the in-frame ones, dropping some. The sample shows 150,000 to 200,000 clones, about 91% of them seen only once. Specimen: peripheral blood, collected 28 days after the second AZD1222 dose. Receptors originate from an adult who received the AZD1222 COVID-19 vaccine. Each CDR3 is given with its conserved first and last residue. The order of the fields is clone size, V gene, J gene, D gene, CDR3 protein, CDR3 DNA. D genes are given only for firm matches. Not every row has a clone size; where given, it reads once, few, many or a size class.

.	TRBV28	TRBJ1-4	.	CASSPLNEKLFF	TGTGCCAGCAGTCCTCTTAATGAAAAACTGTTTTTT
.	TRBV25-1	TRBJ2-3	.	CASSPSAAVATDTQYF	TGTGCCAGCAGTCCCTCGGCAGCGGTTGCGACAGATACGCAGTATTTT
.	TRBV30	TRBJ2-3	TRBD2	CAWRPAGATDTQYF	TGTGCCTGGAGGCCAGCGGGGGCCACAGATACGCAGTATTTT
.	TRBV7-8	TRBJ1-2	TRBD1	CASRLGFLWDRNYGYTF	TGTGCCAGCAGACTGGGTTTCCTGTGGGACAGGAACTATGGCTACACCTTC
once	TRBV4-2	TRBJ2-3	TRBD2	CASSQVGGGGSDTQYF	TGTGCCAGCAGCCAAGTAGGTGGGGGGGGATCGGATACGCAGTATTTT
.	TRBV6-2/TRBV6-3	TRBJ2-3	TRBD2	CASSYLRSGELEDTQYF	TGTGCCAGCAGTTACCTACGTAGCGGGGAACTTGAAGATACGCAGTATTTT
.	TRBV11-2	TRBJ1-2	.	CASSPTSSNYGYTF	TGTGCCAGCAGCCCCACCTCATCAAACTATGGCTACACCTTC
.	TRBV7-9	TRBJ2-1	TRBD1	CASRDRDYNEQFF	TGTGCCAGCCGAGACAGGGACTACAATGAGCAGTTCTTC
.	TRBV5-1	TRBJ2-4	TRBD1	CASSLTGSKNIQYF	TGCGCCAGCAGTTTGACAGGGTCCAAAAACATTCAGTACTTC
.	TRBV5-6	TRBJ1-1	.	CASSLGRDTEAFF	TGTGCCAGCAGCTTGGGGCGCGACACTGAAGCTTTCTTT
.	TRBV7-6	TRBJ2-2	.	CASSLAQGPTGELFF	TGTGCCAGCAGCTTAGCCCAGGGCCCCACCGGGGAGCTGTTTTTT
.	TRBV18	TRBJ2-2	.	CASSPGALNTGELFF	TGTGCCAGCTCACCAGGGGCGCTGAACACCGGGGAGCTGTTTTTT
.	TRBV6-5	TRBJ2-5	.	CASSYEGLGETQYF	TGTGCCAGCAGTTACGAGGGGCTTGGAGAGACCCAGTACTTC
.	TRBV7-2	TRBJ2-3	.	CASSFGGSGDTQYF	TGTGCCAGCAGCTTTGGGGGGTCAGGAGATACGCAGTATTTT
.	TRBV7-2	TRBJ1-2	.	CASSIGGRVYGYTF	TGTGCCAGCAGCATCGGGGGGCGCGTCTATGGCTACACCTTC
.	TRBV28	TRBJ2-7	TRBD2	CASSLGGTYEQYF	TGTGCCAGCAGTTTGGGAGGGACTTACGAGCAGTACTTC
.	TRBV30	TRBJ2-7	.	CAWSFHYEQYF	TGTGCCTGGAGTTTCCACTACGAGCAGTACTTC
.	TRBV5-1	TRBJ2-2	.	CASSTGLGTLNTGELFF	TGCGCCAGCAGCACTGGTTTAGGGACCCTGAACACCGGGGAGCTGTTTTTT
.	TRBV7-8	TRBJ2-7	.	CASSLVISGYEQYF	TGTGCCAGCAGCTTGGTTATCAGTGGCTACGAGCAGTACTTC
once	TRBV6-5	TRBJ1-6	.	CASRPGQDYYSPLHF	TGTGCCAGCAGACCGGGACAAGATTATTATTCACCCCTCCACTTT
once	TRBV21-1	TRBJ2-4	.	CASSTQTGRTGLTNIQYF	TGTGCCAGCAGCACGCAAACCGGACGGACAGGCTTGACAAACATTCAGTACTTC
.	TRBV7-2	TRBJ2-2	.	CASSLAQGTGELFF	TGTGCCAGCAGCTTAGCGCAAGGAACCGGGGAGCTGTTTTTT
.	TRBV10-1	TRBJ2-2	.	CASSTSSRTGELFF	TGCGCCAGCAGTACGTCTTCACGTACCGGGGAGCTGTTTTTT
.	TRBV7-2	TRBJ2-1	.	CASSPSGASSYNEQFF	TGTGCCAGCAGCCCTTCCGGGGCGAGCTCCTACAATGAGCAGTTCTTC
.	TRBV3-1/TRBV3-2	TRBJ1-3	.	CASSQDPGSGNTIYF	TGTGCCAGCAGCCAAGACCCAGGGTCTGGAAACACCATATATTTT
.	TRBV30	TRBJ1-4	.	CAWSVRGEKLFF	TGTGCCTGGAGTGTACGGGGTGAAAAACTGTTTTTT
.	TRBV30	TRBJ1-1	.	CAWSPPGQGKTEAFF	TGTGCCTGGAGTCCCCCGGGACAAGGAAAAACTGAAGCTTTCTTT
.	TRBV5-4	TRBJ2-1	TRBD2	CASSLYAGGGYNEQFF	TGTGCCAGCAGCTTATACGCCGGGGGGGGATACAATGAGCAGTTCTTC
.	TRBV19	TRBJ2-7	.	CASSTPIEQYF	TGTGCCAGTAGTACCCCGATCGAGCAGTACTTC
.	TRBV12-2	TRBJ2-7	.	CASRPRYSQGRYEQYF	TGTGCAAGTCGCCCCCGCTACAGCCAGGGGCGATACGAGCAGTACTTC
once	TRBV30	TRBJ1-2	.	CAWSPPRGPNYGYTF	TGTGCCTGGAGTCCCCCCCGGGGTCCTAACTATGGCTACACCTTC
.	TRBV4-2	TRBJ2-5	.	CASSRVEGDVETQYF	TGTGCCAGCAGCCGCGTGGAGGGGGATGTAGAGACCCAGTACTTC
.	TRBV11-3	TRBJ2-3	TRBD1	CASSDRGYTDTQYF	TGTGCCAGCAGCGACAGGGGTTACACAGATACGCAGTATTTT
.	TRBV7-2	TRBJ2-1	TRBD2	CASSSDEGLASSYNEQFF	TGTGCCAGCAGCTCGGACGAGGGACTAGCGAGTTCCTACAATGAGCAGTTCTTC
.	TRBV19	TRBJ1-5	TRBD1	CASSITSGGQGSMFVNQPQHF	TGTGCCAGTAGTATAACTAGCGGGGGACAGGGGAGCATGTTTGTCAATCAGCCCCAGCATTTT
.	TRBV5-1	TRBJ2-1	TRBD1	CASRPGQSRNEQFF	TGCGCCAGCAGGCCGGGACAGTCTCGTAATGAGCAGTTCTTC
.	TRBV5-1	TRBJ1-6	.	CASSLDGSSSPLHF	TGCGCCAGCAGCTTGGACGGATCCAGCTCACCCCTCCACTTT
.	TRBV6-5	TRBJ1-5	.	CASSYAINQPQHF	TGTGCCAGCAGTTACGCCATTAATCAGCCCCAGCATTTT
.	TRBV5-1	TRBJ1-5	.	CASSERGLNSNQPQHF	TGCGCCAGCAGCGAGAGGGGACTGAATAGCAATCAGCCCCAGCATTTT
.	TRBV4-3	TRBJ2-7	.	CASSQDRGGGGTTYEQYF	TGCGCCAGCAGCCAAGATCGGGGAGGCGGTGGAACAACCTACGAGCAGTACTTC
.	TRBV5-1	TRBJ2-3	TRBD1	CASGAGGLADTQYF	TGCGCCAGCGGCGCAGGGGGCCTGGCAGATACGCAGTATTTT
.	TRBV5-1	TRBJ2-3	TRBD2	CASSLQSASGSTDTQYF	TGCGCCAGCAGCTTGCAGTCGGCTAGCGGTAGCACAGATACGCAGTATTTT
.	TRBV5-1	TRBJ2-3	TRBD1	CASSWGQGTGFPDTQYF	TGCGCCAGCAGCTGGGGCCAAGGGACAGGTTTCCCAGATACGCAGTATTTT
.	TRBV30	TRBJ2-7	.	CAWNLERQGREQYF	TGTGCCTGGAACCTGGAACGGCAGGGCCGCGAGCAGTACTTC
.	TRBV30	TRBJ2-7	TRBD2	CAWSSDPGRGLAGVVQYF	TGTGCCTGGAGTTCCGATCCCGGGAGGGGACTAGCGGGGGTGGTGCAGTACTTC
.	TRBV28	TRBJ1-5	.	CASSPNLTGRNQPQHF	TGTGCCAGCAGTCCCAATCTGACCGGGCGCAATCAGCCCCAGCATTTT
.	TRBV27	TRBJ1-1	.	CASSFGGGGEAFF	TGTGCCAGCAGTTTTGGAGGGGGAGGTGAAGCTTTCTTT
once	TRBV7-9	TRBJ1-5	.	CASSLGGDGQPQHF	TGTGCCAGCAGCCTAGGAGGGGACGGCCAGCCCCAGCATTTT
.	TRBV11-2	TRBJ2-7	.	CASSPLNRVKTYEQYF	TGTGCCAGCAGCCCCCTAAACAGGGTAAAAACCTACGAGCAGTACTTC
many	TRBV11-2	TRBJ1-5	TRBD1	CASSQDRGNQPQHF	TGTGCCAGCAGCCAGGACAGGGGCAATCAGCCCCAGCATTTT
.	TRBV6-5	TRBJ1-5	.	CASSLGSNQPQHF	TGTGCCAGCAGTCTAGGAAGCAATCAGCCCCAGCATTTT
.	TRBV10-3	TRBJ1-5	TRBD1	CAIRAGGNSNQPQHF	TGTGCCATCAGGGCAGGGGGAAATAGCAATCAGCCCCAGCATTTT
.	TRBV28	TRBJ1-2	TRBD1	CASSISGDRGYGYTF	TGTGCCAGCAGTATATCCGGAGACAGGGGGTATGGCTACACCTTC
.	TRBV5-4	TRBJ1-2	.	CASSLGSGVPGYTF	TGTGCCAGCAGCTTAGGGAGCGGGGTCCCTGGCTACACCTTC
.	TRBV6-5	TRBJ2-7	.	CASRPHSYEQYF	TGTGCCAGCAGACCCCACTCGTACGAGCAGTACTTC
.	TRBV27	TRBJ2-3	.	CASSLAVTDTQYF	TGTGCCAGCAGTCTAGCCGTCACAGATACGCAGTATTTT
.	TRBV11-2	TRBJ2-1	.	CASSLPGYNEQFF	TGTGCCAGCAGCTTACCAGGGTACAATGAGCAGTTCTTC
few	TRBV18	TRBJ1-4	TRBD1	CASSPRGQGSEKLFF	TGTGCCAGCTCACCTCGGGGACAGGGAAGTGAAAAACTGTTTTTT
.	TRBV30	TRBJ2-2	.	CAGHSLTNTGELFF	TGTGCCGGGCACAGTCTTACGAACACCGGGGAGCTGTTTTTT
.	TRBV27	TRBJ1-5	.	CASSLSSPGPMISISNQPQHF	TGTGCCAGCAGTTTATCATCTCCCGGGCCCATGATTTCCATTAGCAATCAGCCCCAGCATTTT